This TCR beta chain derives from a study of T cells after yellow fever vaccination (dated by TCRdb to between 2017 and 2020). Context from the whole study: Libraries from fractions with low cell numbers were prepared with the SMART-Seq v4 Ultra Low Input RNA kit. To follow T-cell clones before and after both primary and booster YFV17D yellow fever vaccination, bulk TCR alpha and beta repertoires underwent longitudinal sequencing. Two healthy male donors made up the cohort, one aged 18 to 30 years and the other aged 30 to 40 years. Bulk PBMC replicates and cell subsets were isolated from blood drawn at multiple timepoints before and after both primary and secondary immunization. Summary of the overall study and its limitations: Compared with the primary T-cell response, the secondary T-cell response was faster but weaker, reaching its peak on day 5 rather than on day 15. After the booster, most clones that had expanded after primary vaccination were detected again (nearly 97% of CD4 and around 88% of CD8), suggesting broad maintenance of memory. Computational filtering was required because FACS-sorted repertoires could contain abundant contaminating clonotypes from the bulk population. A small fraction of clonotypes appeared in both the CD4 and CD8 compartments, likely as a result of convergent recombination. The study included only a couple of donors, which limits how far the findings can be generalized.

TCR cDNA was synthesized by 5'RACE template switching, through which a universal primer site and unique molecular identifiers were introduced. Priming for cDNA synthesis came from both the TCR alpha and TCR beta constant segments. Libraries were amplified in two PCR steps, with sample barcodes and sequencing adapters added in the second step. Libraries were sequenced on Illumina HiSeq 2500 (2x100 bp) or NovaSeq (2x150 bp). On the authors' methods: MIGEC was used to demultiplex reads and collapse the reads into UMI consensus sequences, and MiXCR was used for V(D)J alignment. Using edgeR on replicate PBMC samples, clonotypes were called vaccine-responding if FDR was below 0.01 and the log2 fold change was above 5 up to day 15. Each bulk clonotype was labeled CD4 or CD8 based on which sequenced repertoire, CD4 or CD8, contained the clonotype at higher abundance. TCRdb applied fastp at Q25 and MiXCR to the public reads, then kept only in-frame beta chains. A single entry per CDR3 protein holds the most common genes and DNA from its merged rows. The V and J calls reflect TCRdb's pipeline rather than the authors' work. The sample contains tens of thousands of distinct CDR3 sequences, 5% to 8% of them found a single time. The leading ten clones occupy about 39% of the sample.

Only a few counts were recorded for this clonotype. Its antigen remains undetermined. Base qualities were left out, and no much larger clone turns up one base away. Relative to germline, V is 2 bases shorter and J is 1 base shorter, with 2 bases between their ends. The germline V gene sets CDR1 to SGHAT and CDR2 to FQNNGV. The CDR3, from cysteine to phenylalanine, totals 12 residues. This entry keeps only the CDR3 DNA: 36 bases, framed from base 1. Explained via the paper, the treatment or condition label denotes: live attenuated yellow fever vaccine strain. PBMCs were isolated from peripheral blood using a standard Ficoll-Paque protocol. CD4 and CD8 T-cell fractions were isolated with Dynabeads CD4 and CD8 positive selection kits. TriZol was used to extract RNA from bulk PBMCs, CD4 and CD8 fractions, and dextramer-positive and dextramer-negative fractions.

The sequence was collected from a man younger than 35 who received the YFV17D yellow fever vaccine. The rearrangement combines TRBV11-2 with TRBJ1-2; the D gene assignment is ambiguous. The input for sequencing was CD8+ T cells sorted from PBMCs, taken more than 40 days after the first yellow fever vaccination. This receptor has the CDR3 CASSLNNYGYTF. The DNA sequence is TGTGCCAGCAGCTTAAATAACTATGGCTACACCTTC.